In its sample, the clone carrying this T cell receptor beta chain was seen a few times. Only in-frame clones appear in the TCRdb table, and some are missing; sequencing was by immunoSEQ multiplex PCR. The sample contains more than 65,000 clones, 95% to 96% of which appear only once. The sample is drawn from a study of cytomegalovirus exposure and HLA in healthy donors. The source is a woman aged 18-29 years in good health and CMV-seronegative. The source material was PBMCs.

CDR3 bases: TGTGCCAGCAGCTTGGAAGGAGTTTACGAGCAGTACTTC. Translation: CASSLEGVYEQYF. The rearrangement joins TRBV5-6 to TRBJ2-7; D call uncertain. The ends were cut back, 0 bases at V and 4 bases at J, with 8 bases in the middle. This CDR3 comprises 13 residues. CDR1 SGHDT and CDR2 YYEEEE come from the germline V gene.